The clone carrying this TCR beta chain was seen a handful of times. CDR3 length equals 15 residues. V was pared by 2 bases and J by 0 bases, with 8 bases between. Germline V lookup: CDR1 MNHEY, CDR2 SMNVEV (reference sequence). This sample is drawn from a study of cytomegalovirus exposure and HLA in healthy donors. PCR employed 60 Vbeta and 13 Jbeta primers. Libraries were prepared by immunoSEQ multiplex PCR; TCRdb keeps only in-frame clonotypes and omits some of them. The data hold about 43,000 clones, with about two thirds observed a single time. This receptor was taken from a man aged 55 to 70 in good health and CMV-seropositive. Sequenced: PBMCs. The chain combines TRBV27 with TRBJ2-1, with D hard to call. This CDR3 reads CASSLLPSSYNEQFF. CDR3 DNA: TGTGCCAGCAGTTTACTACCGAGCTCCTACAATGAGCAGTTCTTC.